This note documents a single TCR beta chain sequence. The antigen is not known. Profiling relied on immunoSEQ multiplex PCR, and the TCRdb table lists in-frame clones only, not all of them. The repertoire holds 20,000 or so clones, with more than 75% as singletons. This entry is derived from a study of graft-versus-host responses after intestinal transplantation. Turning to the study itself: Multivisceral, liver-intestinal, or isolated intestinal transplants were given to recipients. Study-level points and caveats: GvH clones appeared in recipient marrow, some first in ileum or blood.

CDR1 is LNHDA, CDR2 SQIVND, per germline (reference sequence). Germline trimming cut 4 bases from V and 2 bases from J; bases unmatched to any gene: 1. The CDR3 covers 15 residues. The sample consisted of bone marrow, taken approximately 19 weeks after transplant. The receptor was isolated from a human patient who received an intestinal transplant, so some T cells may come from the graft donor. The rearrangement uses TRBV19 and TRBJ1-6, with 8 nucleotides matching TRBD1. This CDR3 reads CASSTGQAYNSPLHF. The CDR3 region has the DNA TGTGCCAGTAGTACGGGACAGGCCTATAATTCACCCCTCCACTTT.